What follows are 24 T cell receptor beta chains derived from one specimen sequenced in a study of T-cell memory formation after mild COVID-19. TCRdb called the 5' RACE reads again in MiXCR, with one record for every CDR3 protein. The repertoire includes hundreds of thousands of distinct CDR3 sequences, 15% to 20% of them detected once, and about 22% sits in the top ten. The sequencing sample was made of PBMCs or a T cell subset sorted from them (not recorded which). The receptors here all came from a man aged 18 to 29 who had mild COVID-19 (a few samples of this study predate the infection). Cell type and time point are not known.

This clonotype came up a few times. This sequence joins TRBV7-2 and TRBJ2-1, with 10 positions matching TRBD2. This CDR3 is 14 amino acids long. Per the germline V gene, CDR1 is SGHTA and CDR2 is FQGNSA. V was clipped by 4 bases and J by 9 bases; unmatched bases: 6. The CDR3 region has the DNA TGTGCCAGCAGCTCTACAAGCGGGGGGGTTGAGCAGTTCTTC. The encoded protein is CASSSTSGGVEQFF.

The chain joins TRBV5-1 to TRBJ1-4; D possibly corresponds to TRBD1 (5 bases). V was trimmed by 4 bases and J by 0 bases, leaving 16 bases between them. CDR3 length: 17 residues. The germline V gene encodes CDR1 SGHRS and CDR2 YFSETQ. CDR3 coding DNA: TGCGCCAGCAGCCGCGGAGTAACAGGAGCAACTAATGAAAAACTGTTTTTT. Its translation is CASSRGVTGATNEKLFF.

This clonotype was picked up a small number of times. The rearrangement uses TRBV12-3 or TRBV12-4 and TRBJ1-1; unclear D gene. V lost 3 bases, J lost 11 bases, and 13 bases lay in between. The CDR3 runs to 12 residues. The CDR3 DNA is TGTGCCAGCAGTTTTGTCGCAACGGACGCTTTCTTT. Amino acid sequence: CASSFVATDAFF.

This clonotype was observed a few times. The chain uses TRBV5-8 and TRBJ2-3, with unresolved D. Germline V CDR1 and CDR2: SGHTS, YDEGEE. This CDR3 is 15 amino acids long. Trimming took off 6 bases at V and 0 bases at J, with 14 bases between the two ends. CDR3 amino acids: CASTLGLLSTDTQYF. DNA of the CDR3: TGTGCCAGCACGCTGGGCCTCCTAAGCACAGATACGCAGTATTTT.

As DNA, the CDR3 is TGTGCCAGCAGAAAAGCCTACGAGCAGTACTTC. Translating gives CASRKAYEQYF. This chain uses TRBV11-1 with TRBJ2-7; D is ambiguous. V lost 6 bases, J lost 2 bases, and 5 bases lay in between. The CDR3 loop spans 11 amino acids. Germline CDR1 reads SGHAT; CDR2 reads FQDESV (reference sequence).

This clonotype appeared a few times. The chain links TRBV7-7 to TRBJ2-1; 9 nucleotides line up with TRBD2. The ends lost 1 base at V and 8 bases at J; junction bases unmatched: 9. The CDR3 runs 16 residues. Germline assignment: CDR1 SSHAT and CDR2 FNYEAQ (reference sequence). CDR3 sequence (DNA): TGTGCCAGCAGCTTAGGCTTAGCGGGGGCTCTCGATGAGCAGTTCTTC. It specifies CASSLGLAGALDEQFF. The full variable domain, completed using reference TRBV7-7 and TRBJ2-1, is GAGVSQSPRYKVTKRGQDVTLRCDPISSHATLYWYQQALGQGPEFLTYFNYEAQPDKSGLPSDRFSAERPEGSISTLTIQRTEQRDSAMYRCASSLGLAGALDEQFFGPGTRLTVL.

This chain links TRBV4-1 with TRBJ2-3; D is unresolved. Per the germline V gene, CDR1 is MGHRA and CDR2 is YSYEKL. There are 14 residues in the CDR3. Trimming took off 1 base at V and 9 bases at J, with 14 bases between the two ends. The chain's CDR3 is CASSQGWSSDTQYF. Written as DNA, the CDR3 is TGCGCCAGCAGCCAAGGATGGTCTTCCGACACGCAGTATTTT.

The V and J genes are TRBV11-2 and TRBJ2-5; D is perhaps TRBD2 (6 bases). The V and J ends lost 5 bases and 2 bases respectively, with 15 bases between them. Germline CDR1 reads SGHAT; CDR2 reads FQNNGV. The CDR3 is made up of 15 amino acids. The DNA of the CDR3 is TGTGCCAGCAGCGCCGTGACTAGTGTTCAAGAGACCCAGTACTTC. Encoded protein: CASSAVTSVQETQYF. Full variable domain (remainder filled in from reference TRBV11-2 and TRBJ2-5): EAGVAQSPRYKIIEKRQSVAFWCNPISGHATLYWYQQILGQGPKLLIQFQNNGVVDDSQLPKDRFSAERLKGVDSTLKIQPAKLEDSAVYLCASSAVTSVQETQYFGPGTRLLVL.

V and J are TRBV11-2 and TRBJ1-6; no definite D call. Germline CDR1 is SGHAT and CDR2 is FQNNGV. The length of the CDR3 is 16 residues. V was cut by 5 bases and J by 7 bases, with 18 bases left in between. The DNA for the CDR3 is TGTGCCAGCAGCCGGCTGGAGGGCCGCAGGAATTCACCCCTCCACTTT. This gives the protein CASSRLEGRRNSPLHF.

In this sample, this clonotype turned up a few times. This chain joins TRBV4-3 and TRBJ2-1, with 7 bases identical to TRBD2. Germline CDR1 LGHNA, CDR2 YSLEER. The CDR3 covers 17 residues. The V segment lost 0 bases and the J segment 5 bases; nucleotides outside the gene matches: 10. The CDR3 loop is CASSQDMWQGGNNEQFF. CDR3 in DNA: TGCGCCAGCAGCCAAGATATGTGGCAGGGAGGGAACAATGAGCAGTTCTTC.

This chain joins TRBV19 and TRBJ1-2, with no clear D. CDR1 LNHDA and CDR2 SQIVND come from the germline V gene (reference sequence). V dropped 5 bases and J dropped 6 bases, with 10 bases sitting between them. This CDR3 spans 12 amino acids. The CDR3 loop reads CASSFGLDGYTF. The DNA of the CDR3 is TGTGCCAGTAGTTTTGGTCTCGATGGCTACACCTTC. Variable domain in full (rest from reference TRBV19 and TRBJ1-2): DGGITQSPKYLFRKEGQNVTLSCEQNLNHDAMYWYRQDPGQGLRLIYYSQIVNDFQKGDIAEGYSVSREKKESFPLTVTSAQKNPTAFYLCASSFGLDGYTFGSGTRLTVV.

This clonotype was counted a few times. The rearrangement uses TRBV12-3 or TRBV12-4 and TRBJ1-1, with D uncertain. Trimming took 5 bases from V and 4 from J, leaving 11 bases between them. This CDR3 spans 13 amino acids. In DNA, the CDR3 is TGTGCCAGCAGTATAAACTTGGGCACTGAAGCTTTCTTT. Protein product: CASSINLGTEAFF.

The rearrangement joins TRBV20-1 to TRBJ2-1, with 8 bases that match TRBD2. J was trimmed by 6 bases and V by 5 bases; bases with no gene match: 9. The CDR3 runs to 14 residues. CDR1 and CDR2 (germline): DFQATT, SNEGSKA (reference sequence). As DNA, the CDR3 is TGCAGTGCTTACGGGGGGGCCCCGGTCAATGAGCAGTTCTTC. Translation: CSAYGGAPVNEQFF.

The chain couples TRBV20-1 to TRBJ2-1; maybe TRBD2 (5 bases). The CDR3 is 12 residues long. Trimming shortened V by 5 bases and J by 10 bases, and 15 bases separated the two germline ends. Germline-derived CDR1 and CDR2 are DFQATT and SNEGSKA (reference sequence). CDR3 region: CSAVEGAGEQFF. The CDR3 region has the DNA TGCAGTGCTGTCGAGGGAGCAGGCGAGCAGTTCTTC.

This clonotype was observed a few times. CDR3 residues: CASSIGLLYEQYF. The DNA for the CDR3 is TGTGCCAGCAGCATAGGACTGCTCTACGAGCAGTACTTC. The rearrangement links TRBV7-8 to TRBJ2-7, with D possibly matching TRBD2 (5 bases). This CDR3 has 13 amino acids. Per germline, CDR1 SGHVS and CDR2 FQNEAQ. The V end lost 5 bases, the J end lost 3 bases, and 11 bases lay between the germline ends.

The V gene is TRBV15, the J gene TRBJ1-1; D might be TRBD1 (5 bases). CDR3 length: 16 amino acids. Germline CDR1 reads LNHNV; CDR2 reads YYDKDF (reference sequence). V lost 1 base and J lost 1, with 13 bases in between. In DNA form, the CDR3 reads TGTGCCACCAGCAGAGGGTTTAACAGGAGGAACACTGAAGCTTTCTTT. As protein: CATSRGFNRRNTEAFF.

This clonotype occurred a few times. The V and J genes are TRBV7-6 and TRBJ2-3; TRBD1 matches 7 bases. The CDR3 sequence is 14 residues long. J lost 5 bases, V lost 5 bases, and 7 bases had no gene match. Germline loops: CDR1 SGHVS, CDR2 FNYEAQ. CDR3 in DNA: TGTGCCAGCAGCCCGGGGCAGGGGGAAGATACGCAGTATTTT. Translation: CASSPGQGEDTQYF.

The CDR3 sequence is CASLGLGGQTQYF. The CDR3 bases are TGTGCCAGCCTCGGACTAGGGGGCCAGACCCAGTACTTC. This chain links TRBV28 with TRBJ2-5; D tentatively fits TRBD1 or TRBD2 (7 bases each). Trimming took 8 bases from V and 6 from J, leaving 16 bases between them. Germline lookup yields CDR1 MDHEN and CDR2 SYDVKM. The CDR3 length is 13 residues.

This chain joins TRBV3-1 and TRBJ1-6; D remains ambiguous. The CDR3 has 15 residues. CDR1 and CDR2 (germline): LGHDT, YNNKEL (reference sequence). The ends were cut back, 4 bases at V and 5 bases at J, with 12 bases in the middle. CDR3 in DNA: TGTGCCAGCAGCCGCGTATTTACCGATAATTCACCCCTCCACTTT. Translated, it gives CASSRVFTDNSPLHF. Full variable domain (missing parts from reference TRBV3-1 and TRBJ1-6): DTAVSQTPKYLVTQMGNDKSIKCEQNLGHDTMYWYKQDSKKFLKIMFSYNNKELIINETVPNRFSPKSPDKAHLNLHINSLELGDSAVYFCASSRVFTDNSPLHFGNGTRLTVT.

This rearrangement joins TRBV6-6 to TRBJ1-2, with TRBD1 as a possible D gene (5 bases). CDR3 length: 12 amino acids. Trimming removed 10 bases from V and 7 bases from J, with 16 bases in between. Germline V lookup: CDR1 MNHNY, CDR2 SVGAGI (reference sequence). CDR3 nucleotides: TGTGCCACCGAATCCGGGACGACTGGCTACACCTTC. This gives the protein CATESGTTGYTF.

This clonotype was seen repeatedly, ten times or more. The CDR3 DNA is TGCGCCAGCAGTGAGACCCAGTACTTC. This encodes CASSETQYF. The genes are TRBV23-1 and TRBJ2-5; no clear D gene. TRBV23-1 is an open reading frame whose function is uncertain. V shed 5 bases and J shed 5 bases, with 0 bases lying between them. The CDR3 contains 9 residues.

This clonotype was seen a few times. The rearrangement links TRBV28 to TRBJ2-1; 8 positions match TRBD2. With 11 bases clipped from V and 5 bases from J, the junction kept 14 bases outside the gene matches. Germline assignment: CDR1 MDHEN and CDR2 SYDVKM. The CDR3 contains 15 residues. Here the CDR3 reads CAAQPSGGPNNEQFF. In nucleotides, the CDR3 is TGTGCCGCACAACCCTCGGGGGGGCCCAACAATGAGCAGTTCTTC.

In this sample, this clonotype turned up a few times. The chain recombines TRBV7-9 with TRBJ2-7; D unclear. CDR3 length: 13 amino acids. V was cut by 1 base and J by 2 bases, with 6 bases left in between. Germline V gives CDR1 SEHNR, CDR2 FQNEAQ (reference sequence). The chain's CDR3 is CASSLGNTYEQYV. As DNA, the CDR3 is TGTGCCAGCAGCTTAGGCAACACCTACGAGCAGTACGTC.

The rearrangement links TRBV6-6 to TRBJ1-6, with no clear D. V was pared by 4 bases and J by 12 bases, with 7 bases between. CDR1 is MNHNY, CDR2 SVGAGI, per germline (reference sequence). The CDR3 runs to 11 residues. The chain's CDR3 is CASSSLGPLHF. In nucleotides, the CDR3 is TGTGCCAGCAGTTCCCTCGGACCCCTCCACTTT.